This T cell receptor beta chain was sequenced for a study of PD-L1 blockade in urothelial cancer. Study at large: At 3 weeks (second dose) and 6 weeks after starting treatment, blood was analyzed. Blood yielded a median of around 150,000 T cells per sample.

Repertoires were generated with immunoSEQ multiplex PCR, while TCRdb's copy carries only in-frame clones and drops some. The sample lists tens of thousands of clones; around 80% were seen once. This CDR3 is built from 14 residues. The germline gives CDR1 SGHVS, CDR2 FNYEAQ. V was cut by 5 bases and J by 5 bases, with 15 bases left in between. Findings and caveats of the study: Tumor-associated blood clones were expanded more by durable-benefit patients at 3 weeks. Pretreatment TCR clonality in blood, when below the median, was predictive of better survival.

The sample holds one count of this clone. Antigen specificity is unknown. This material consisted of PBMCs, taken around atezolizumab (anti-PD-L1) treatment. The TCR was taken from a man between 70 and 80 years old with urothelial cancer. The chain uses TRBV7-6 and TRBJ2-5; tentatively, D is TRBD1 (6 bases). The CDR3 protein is CASSHTLRGETQYF. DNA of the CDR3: TGTGCCAGCAGCCACACCCTTAGGGGGGAGACCCAGTACTTC.